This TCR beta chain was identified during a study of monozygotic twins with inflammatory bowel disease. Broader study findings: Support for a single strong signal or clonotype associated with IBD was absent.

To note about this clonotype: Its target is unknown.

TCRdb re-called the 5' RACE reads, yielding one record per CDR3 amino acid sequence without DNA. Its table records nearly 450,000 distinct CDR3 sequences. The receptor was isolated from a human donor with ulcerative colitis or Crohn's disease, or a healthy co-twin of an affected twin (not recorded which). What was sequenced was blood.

The CDR3 is CASGATSYNSPLHF. The chain couples TRBV2 to TRBJ1-6; TCRdb calls TRBD1, which cannot be checked without DNA. The CDR3 sequence is 14 residues long. Germline loops: CDR1 SNHLY, CDR2 FYNNEI.